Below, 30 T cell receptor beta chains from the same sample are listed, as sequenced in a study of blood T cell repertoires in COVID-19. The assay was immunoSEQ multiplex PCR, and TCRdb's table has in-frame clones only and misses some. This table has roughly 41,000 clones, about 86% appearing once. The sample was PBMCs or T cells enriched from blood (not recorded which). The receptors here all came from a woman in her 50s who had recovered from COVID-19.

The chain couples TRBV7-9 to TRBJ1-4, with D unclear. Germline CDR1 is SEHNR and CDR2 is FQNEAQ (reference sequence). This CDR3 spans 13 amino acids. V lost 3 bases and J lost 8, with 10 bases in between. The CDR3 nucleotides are TGTGCCAGCAGCTTTAGCGTCGCGGAAAAACTGTTTTTT. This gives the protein CASSFSVAEKLFF. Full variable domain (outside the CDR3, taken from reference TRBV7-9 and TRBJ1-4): DTGVSQNPRHKITKRGQNVTFRCDPISEHNRLYWYRQTLGQGPEFLTYFQNEAQLEKSRLLSDRFSAERPKGSFSTLEIQRTEQGDSAMYLCASSFSVAEKLFFGSGTQLSVL.

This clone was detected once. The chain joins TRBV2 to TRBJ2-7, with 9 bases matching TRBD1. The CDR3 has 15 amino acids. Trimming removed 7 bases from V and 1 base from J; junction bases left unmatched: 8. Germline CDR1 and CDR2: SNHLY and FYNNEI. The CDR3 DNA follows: TGTGCCAGCACTCGGGGACAGGGCCTTTCCTACGAGCAGTACTTC. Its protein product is CASTRGQGLSYEQYF.

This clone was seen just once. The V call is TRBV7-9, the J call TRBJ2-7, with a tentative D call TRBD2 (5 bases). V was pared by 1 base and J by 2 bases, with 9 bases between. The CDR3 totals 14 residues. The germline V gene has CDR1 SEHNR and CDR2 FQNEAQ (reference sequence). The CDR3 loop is CASSLGGVPYEQYF. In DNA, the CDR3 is TGTGCCAGCAGCTTAGGGGGAGTGCCCTACGAGCAGTACTTC. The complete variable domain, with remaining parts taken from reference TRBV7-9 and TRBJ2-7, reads DTGVSQNPRHKITKRGQNVTFRCDPISEHNRLYWYRQTLGQGPEFLTYFQNEAQLEKSRLLSDRFSAERPKGSFSTLEIQRTEQGDSAMYLCASSLGGVPYEQYFGPGTRLTVT.

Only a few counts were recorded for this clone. The CDR3: CASKRSQGSNTEAFF. Here the CDR3 DNA reads TGTGCCAGTAAAAGATCACAGGGTTCCAACACTGAAGCTTTCTTT. The chain is built from TRBV3-1 (or the pseudogene TRBV3-2) and TRBJ1-1; tentative D call: TRBD1 (6 bases). V gave up 9 bases and J gave up 2 bases, with 19 bases separating them. The CDR3 runs to 15 residues. Looked up from germline, CDR1 is LGHDT and CDR2 is YNNKEL (reference sequence).

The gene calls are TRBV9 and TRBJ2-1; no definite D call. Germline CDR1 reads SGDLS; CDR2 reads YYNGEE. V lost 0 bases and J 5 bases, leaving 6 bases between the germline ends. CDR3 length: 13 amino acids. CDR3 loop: CASSVALHNEQFF. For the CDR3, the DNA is TGTGCCAGCAGCGTAGCCCTCCACAATGAGCAGTTCTTC. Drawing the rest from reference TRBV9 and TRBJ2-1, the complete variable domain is DSGVTQTPKHLITATGQRVTLRCSPRSGDLSVYWYQQSLDQGLQFLIQYYNGEERAKGNILERFSAQQFPDLHSELNLSSLELGDSALYFCASSVALHNEQFFGPGTRLTVL.

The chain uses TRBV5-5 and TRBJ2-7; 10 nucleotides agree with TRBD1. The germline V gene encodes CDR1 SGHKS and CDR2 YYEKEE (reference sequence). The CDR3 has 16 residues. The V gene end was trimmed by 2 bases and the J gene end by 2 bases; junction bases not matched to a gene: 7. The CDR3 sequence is CASSLVPGQGTYEQYF. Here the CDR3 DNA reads TGTGCCAGCAGCTTAGTCCCGGGACAGGGGACCTACGAGCAGTACTTC.

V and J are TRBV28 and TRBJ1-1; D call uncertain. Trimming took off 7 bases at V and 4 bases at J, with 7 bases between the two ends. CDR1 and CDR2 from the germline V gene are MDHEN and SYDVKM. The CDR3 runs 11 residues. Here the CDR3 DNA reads TGTGCCAGCACTACGAGCACTGAAGCTTTCTTT. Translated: CASTTSTEAFF.

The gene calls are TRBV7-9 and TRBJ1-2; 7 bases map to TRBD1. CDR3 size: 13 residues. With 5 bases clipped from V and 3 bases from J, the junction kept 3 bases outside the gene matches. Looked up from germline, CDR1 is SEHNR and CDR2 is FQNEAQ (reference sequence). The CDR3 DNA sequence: TGTGCCAGCAGCACCGGGACAGACTATGGCTACACCTTC. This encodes CASSTGTDYGYTF. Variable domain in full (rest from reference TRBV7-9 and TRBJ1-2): DTGVSQNPRHKITKRGQNVTFRCDPISEHNRLYWYRQTLGQGPEFLTYFQNEAQLEKSRLLSDRFSAERPKGSFSTLEIQRTEQGDSAMYLCASSTGTDYGYTFGSGTRLTVV.

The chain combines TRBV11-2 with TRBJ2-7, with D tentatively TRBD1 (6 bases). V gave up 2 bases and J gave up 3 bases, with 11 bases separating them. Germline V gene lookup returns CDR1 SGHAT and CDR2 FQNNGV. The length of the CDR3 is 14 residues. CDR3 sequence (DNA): TGTGCCAGCAGCTTAACAGGGAAATACTACGAGCAGTACTTC. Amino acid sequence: CASSLTGKYYEQYF.

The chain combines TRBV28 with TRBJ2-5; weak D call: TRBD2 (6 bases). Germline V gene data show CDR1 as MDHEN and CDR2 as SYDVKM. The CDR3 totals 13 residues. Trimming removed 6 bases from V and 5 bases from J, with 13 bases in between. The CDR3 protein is CASRPGGGETQYF. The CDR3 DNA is TGTGCCAGCAGACCCGGGGGTGGGGAGACCCAGTACTTC.

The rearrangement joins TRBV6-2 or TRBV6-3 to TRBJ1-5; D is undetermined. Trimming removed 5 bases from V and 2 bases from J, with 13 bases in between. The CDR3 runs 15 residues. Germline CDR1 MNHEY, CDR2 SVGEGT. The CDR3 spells CASSAGGPGNQPQHF. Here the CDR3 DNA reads TGTGCCAGCAGTGCTGGCGGTCCTGGCAATCAGCCCCAGCATTTT.

The CDR3, as DNA: TGTGCCAGCAGGGGGACTAGCGCCGGGGAGCTGTTTTTT. Translation gives CASRGTSAGELFF. This rearrangement joins TRBV12-3 or TRBV12-4 to TRBJ2-2; 10 positions match TRBD2. This CDR3 contains 13 residues. V was clipped by 6 bases and J by 6 bases; unmatched bases: 1.

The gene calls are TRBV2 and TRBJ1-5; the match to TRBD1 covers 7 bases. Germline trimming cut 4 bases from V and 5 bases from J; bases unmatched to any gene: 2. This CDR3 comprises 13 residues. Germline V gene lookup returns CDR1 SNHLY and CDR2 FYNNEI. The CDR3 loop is CASSGQGDQPQHF. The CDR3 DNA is TGTGCCAGCAGTGGACAGGGTGATCAGCCCCAGCATTTT.

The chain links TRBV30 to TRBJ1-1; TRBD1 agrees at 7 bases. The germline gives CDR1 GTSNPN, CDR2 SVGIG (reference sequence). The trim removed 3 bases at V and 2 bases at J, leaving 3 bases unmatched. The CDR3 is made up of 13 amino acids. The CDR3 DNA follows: TGTGCCTGGAGCGGACAGGCTAACACTGAAGCTTTCTTT. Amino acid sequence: CAWSGQANTEAFF.

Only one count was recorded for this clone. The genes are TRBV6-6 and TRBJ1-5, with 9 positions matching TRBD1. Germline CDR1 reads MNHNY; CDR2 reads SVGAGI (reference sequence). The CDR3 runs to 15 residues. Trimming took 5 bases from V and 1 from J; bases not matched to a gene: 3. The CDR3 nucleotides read TGTGCCAGCAGTCCCGACAGGGGGAGCAATCAGCCCCAGCATTTT. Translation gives CASSPDRGSNQPQHF.

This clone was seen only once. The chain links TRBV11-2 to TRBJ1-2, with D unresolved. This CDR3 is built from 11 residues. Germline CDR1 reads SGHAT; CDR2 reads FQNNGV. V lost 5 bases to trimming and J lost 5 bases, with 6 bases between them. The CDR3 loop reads CASSLRYGYTF. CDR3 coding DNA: TGTGCCAGCAGCCTCAGATATGGCTACACCTTC.

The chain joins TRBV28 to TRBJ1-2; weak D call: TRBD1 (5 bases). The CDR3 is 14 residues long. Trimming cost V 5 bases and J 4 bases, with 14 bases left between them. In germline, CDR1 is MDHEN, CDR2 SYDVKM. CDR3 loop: CASSTGLRIYGYTF. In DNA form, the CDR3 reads TGTGCCAGCAGTACGGGACTCCGCATCTATGGCTACACCTTC.

The CDR3 loop reads CASSFLGVDSPLHF. DNA of the CDR3: TGTGCCAGCAGTTTTTTGGGCGTGGATTCACCCCTCCACTTT. This chain uses TRBV28 with TRBJ1-6; D unresolved. Per the germline V gene, CDR1 is MDHEN and CDR2 is SYDVKM. CDR3 size: 14 residues. The V and J ends lost 3 bases and 8 bases respectively, with 11 bases between them.

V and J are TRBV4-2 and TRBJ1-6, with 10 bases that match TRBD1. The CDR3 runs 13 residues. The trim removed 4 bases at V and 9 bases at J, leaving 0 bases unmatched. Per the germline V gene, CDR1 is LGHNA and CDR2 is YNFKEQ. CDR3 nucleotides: TGTGCCAGCAGCCGACAGGGGGCTTCACCCCTCCACTTT. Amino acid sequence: CASSRQGASPLHF.

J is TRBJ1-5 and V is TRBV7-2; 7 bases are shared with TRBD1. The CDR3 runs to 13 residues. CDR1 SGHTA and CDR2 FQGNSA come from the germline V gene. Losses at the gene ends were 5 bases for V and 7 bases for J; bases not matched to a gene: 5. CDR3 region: CASSKDRVQPQHF. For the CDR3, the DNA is TGTGCCAGCAGCAAAGACAGGGTCCAGCCCCAGCATTTT.

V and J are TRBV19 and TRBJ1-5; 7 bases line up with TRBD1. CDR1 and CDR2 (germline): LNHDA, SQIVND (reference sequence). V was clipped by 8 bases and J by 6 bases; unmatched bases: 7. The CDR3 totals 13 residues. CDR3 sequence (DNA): TGTGCCAGTGCCGACAGGGAAATTCAGCCCCAGCATTTT. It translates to CASADREIQPQHF. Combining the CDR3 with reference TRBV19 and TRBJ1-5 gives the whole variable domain DGGITQSPKYLFRKEGQNVTLSCEQNLNHDAMYWYRQDPGQGLRLIYYSQIVNDFQKGDIAEGYSVSREKKESFPLTVTSAQKNPTAFYLCASADREIQPQHFGDGTRLSIL.

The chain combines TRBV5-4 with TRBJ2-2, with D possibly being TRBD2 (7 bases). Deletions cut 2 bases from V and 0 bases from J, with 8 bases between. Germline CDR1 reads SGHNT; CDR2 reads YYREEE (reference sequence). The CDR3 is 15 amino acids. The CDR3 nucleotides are TGTGCCAGCAGCTTCGGGGGGCCGAACACCGGGGAGCTGTTTTTT. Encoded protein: CASSFGGPNTGELFF. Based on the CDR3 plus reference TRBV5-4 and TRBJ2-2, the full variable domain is ETGVTQSPTHLIKTRGQQVTLRCSSQSGHNTVSWYQQALGQGPQFIFQYYREEENGRGNFPPRFSGLQFPNYSSELNVNALELDDSALYLCASSFGGPNTGELFFGEGSRLTVL.

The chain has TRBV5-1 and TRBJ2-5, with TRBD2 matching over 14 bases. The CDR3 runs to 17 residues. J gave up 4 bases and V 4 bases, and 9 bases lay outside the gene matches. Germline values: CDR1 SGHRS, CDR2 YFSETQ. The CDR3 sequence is CASSTRTSGGYRETQYF. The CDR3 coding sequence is TGCGCCAGCAGCACGAGGACTAGCGGGGGGTATCGAGAGACCCAGTACTTC.

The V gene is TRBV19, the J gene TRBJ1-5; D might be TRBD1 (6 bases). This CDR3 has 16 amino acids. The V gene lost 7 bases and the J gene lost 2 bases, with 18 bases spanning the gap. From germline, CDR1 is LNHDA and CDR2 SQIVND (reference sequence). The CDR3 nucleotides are TGTGCCAGTAACCCCAGGGGCCGGCAGGGCAATCAGCCCCAGCATTTT. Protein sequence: CASNPRGRQGNQPQHF.

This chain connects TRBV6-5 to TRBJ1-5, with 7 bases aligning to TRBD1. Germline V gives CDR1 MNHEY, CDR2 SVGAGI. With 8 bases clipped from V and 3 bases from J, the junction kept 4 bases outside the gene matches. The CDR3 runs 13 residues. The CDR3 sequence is CASGGQLNQPQHF. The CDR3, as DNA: TGTGCCAGCGGGGGACAGCTCAATCAGCCCCAGCATTTT.

In nucleotides, the CDR3 is TGTGCCAGCAGTTTTAACAGGGGAACCTACGAGCAGTACTTC. The encoded protein is CASSFNRGTYEQYF. This rearrangement joins TRBV28 to TRBJ2-7; 7 bases match TRBD1. J lost 2 bases, V lost 3 bases, and 4 bases had no gene match. In germline, CDR1 is MDHEN, CDR2 SYDVKM. The CDR3 is made up of 14 amino acids.

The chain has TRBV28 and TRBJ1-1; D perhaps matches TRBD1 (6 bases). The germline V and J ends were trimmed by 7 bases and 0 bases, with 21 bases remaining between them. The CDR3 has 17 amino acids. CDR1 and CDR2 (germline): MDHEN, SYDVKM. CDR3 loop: CASTREGVGTMNTEAFF. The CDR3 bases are TGTGCCAGCACCCGAGAGGGGGTGGGGACCATGAACACTGAAGCTTTCTTT.

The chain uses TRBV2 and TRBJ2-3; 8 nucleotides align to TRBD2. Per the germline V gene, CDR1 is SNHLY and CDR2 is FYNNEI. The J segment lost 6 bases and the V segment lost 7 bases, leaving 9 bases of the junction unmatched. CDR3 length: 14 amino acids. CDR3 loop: CASIGGGKWDTQYF. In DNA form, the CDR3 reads TGTGCCAGCATCGGGGGGGGCAAGTGGGATACGCAGTATTTT.

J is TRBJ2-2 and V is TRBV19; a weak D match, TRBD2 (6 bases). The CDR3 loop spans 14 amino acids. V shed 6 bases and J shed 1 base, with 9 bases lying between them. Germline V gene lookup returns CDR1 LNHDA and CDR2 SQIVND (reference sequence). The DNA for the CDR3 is TGTGCCAGTAGGGCGGGGCTGAACACCGGGGAGCTGTTTTTT. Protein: CASRAGLNTGELFF.

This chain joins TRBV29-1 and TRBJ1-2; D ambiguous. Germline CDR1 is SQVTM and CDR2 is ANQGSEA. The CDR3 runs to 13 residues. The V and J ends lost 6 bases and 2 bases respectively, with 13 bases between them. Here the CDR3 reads CSVPREGNYGYTF. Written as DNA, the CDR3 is TGCAGCGTGCCCCGCGAGGGCAACTATGGCTACACCTTC. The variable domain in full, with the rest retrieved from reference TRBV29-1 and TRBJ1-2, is SAVISQKPSRDICQRGTSLTIQCQVDSQVTMMFWYRQQPGQSLTLIATANQGSEATYESGFVIDKFPISRPNLTFSTLTVSNMSPEDSSIYLCSVPREGNYGYTFGSGTRLTVV.